Given below is one T cell receptor beta chain in context. Its antigen is not known. The donors were all European-descended. The data stem from a study of untreated major depressive disorder. Findings and caveats of the study: In every subject, the five largest TRBV05-01 clones were private. The sequencing tests were limited to three preselected Vbeta families. TRBV25-01 and TRBV02-01 usage differences were not statistically significant.

Assay used: immunoSEQ multiplex PCR; TCRdb lists only in-frame clones, some missing. The sample holds 20,000 or so clones, more than 70% seen once. V lost 4 bases and J lost 4; bases outside the gene matches: 6. Germline V gene lookup returns CDR1 SGDLS and CDR2 YYNGEE. The CDR3 sequence is 17 residues long. Specimen: CD4+ T cells from PBMCs. The V call is TRBV9, the J call TRBJ2-3; 16 nucleotides agree with TRBD2. This sequence was found in a woman aged 25 to 39 in good health. The CDR3 loop reads CASSPGTSGRGADTQYF. In nucleotides, the CDR3 is TGTGCCAGCAGCCCGGGGACTAGCGGGAGGGGGGCAGATACGCAGTATTTT. Full variable domain (missing parts from reference TRBV9 and TRBJ2-3): DSGVTQTPKHLITATGQRVTLRCSPRSGDLSVYWYQQSLDQGLQFLIQYYNGEERAKGNILERFSAQQFPDLHSELNLSSLELGDSALYFCASSPGTSGRGADTQYFGPGTRLTVL.